This record concerns one TCR beta chain sequence. The germline gene is not matched at one end of the junction; a read error may be the cause. These data come from a study of neoadjuvant anti-PD-1 for oral cavity cancer. The germline V gene has CDR1 DFQATT and CDR2 SNEGSKA (reference sequence). The CDR3 totals 11 residues. Patients were newly diagnosed with stage II-IVA oral cavity squamous cell carcinoma without prior systemic or radiation treatment. Sequenced by immunoSEQ multiplex PCR; TCRdb stores in-frame clones only, minus some. There are more than 50,000 clones in the sample; approximately 79% occur only once, and roughly 2.6% lies in the top ten.

The sequence came from a person between 40 and 80 years old with oral cavity squamous cell carcinoma. V is TRBV20-1 and J is TRBJ2-7; the match to TRBD1 covers 7 bases. The sequencing used PBMCs, collected before nivolumab (anti-PD-1) treatment. DNA for the CDR3: TGCAGTGCTAGAGGGCCGCAGGGGGTAGGGTTC. It yields the protein CSARGPQGVGF.